Listed below are T cell receptor beta chains from one sample, sequenced in a study of vaccination effects on CD4 cells after COVID-19. For these TCRs, the target antigens are not known. Clones were sequenced by immunoSEQ multiplex PCR, and TCRdb holds only the in-frame ones, with some missing. Altogether 65,000 to 90,000 clones are present, 78% being singletons, with the ten largest covering roughly a tenth. The sequencing here drew on CD4+ T cells from PBMCs cultured with SARS-CoV-2 spike peptides, taken before COVID-19 vaccination. The source is a human donor who received a COVID-19 vaccine. The conserved cysteine and the conserved F or W are not part of the CDR3 here. Fields, in order: V gene, CDR3 protein.

V: TRBV5-1; CDR3: ASRTSGGASSTDTQY
V: TRBV5-1; CDR3: ASSFDGFNEKLF
V: TRBV5-8; CDR3: ASSSGWSYSNQPQH
V: TRBV6-4; CDR3: ASSNTEAF
V: TRBV24-1; CDR3: ATSDLQGAGADTQY
V: TRBV10-3; CDR3: AISSSLGVGANVLT
V: TRBV9; CDR3: ASSVHGVGSTDTQY
V: TRBV4-3; CDR3: ASSQGLRLSSYNEQF
V: TRBV29-1; CDR3: SVDMEGILKDGYT
V: TRBV24-1; CDR3: ATSDPRRENIQY
V: TRBV29-1; CDR3: SVEQGARSTDTQY
V: TRBV7-3; CDR3: ASSSPLCYT
V: TRBV6-5; CDR3: ASSRTIQETQY
V: TRBV18; CDR3: ASSRNRDGTEAF
V: TRBV14; CDR3: ASSQDLMRGGQF
V: TRBV7-9; CDR3: ASGNPPTNEKLF
V: TRBV6-6; CDR3: ASSSERGGLETQY
V: TRBV7-2; CDR3: ASSIKVRETQY
V: TRBV29-1; CDR3: SVGQERGYT
V: TRBV6-5; CDR3: ASSSQLTGELF
V: TRBV7-8; CDR3: ASSLSTTPYGYT
V: TRBV5-1; CDR3: ASSPYLPSGVMQNTGELF
V: TRBV7-3; CDR3: ASSLTGEVYGYT
V: TRBV24-1; CDR3: ATSDDRDSGYT
V: TRBV6-6; CDR3: ASRGGGYNEQF
V: TRBV2; CDR3: ASRRGGVRTGGIKIHNEQF
V: TRBV10-2; CDR3: ASSDPTPSTDTQY
V: TRBV19; CDR3: ASSITGFPNQPQH
V: TRBV30; CDR3: AWSVGFATGNSPLH
V: TRBV7-2; CDR3: ASSLRPPGQGSNQPQH
V: TRBV6-1; CDR3: ASSDLAGRETQY
V: TRBV19; CDR3: ASTRDRGETQY
V: TRBV4-3; CDR3: ASSQRLVGSNTEAF
V: TRBV5-1; CDR3: ASSPLASGGNEQF
V: TRBV5-1; CDR3: ASSLGPIQETQY
V: TRBV6-2/TRBV6-3; CDR3: ASSSGGEAKNIQY
V: TRBV7-2; CDR3: ASSLAAGGAYNEQF
V: TRBV18; CDR3: ASSLRQGGTDTQY
V: TRBV9; CDR3: ASSPRTGNTGELF
V: TRBV5-1; CDR3: ASSLEGIYTEAF
V: TRBV3-1/TRBV3-2; CDR3: ASSQAFGSRQKNTGELF
V: TRBV3-1/TRBV3-2; CDR3: ASSHTGTRGEAF